The rows below give T cell receptor beta chains drawn from one sample of a study of shared clonotypes between healthy human individuals. Only in-frame clones appear in the TCRdb table, and some are missing; sequencing was by immunoSEQ multiplex PCR. The table lists around 2,000,000 clones, about 94% of them singletons. Source material: naive CD8+ T cells sorted from blood. The receptors here all came from a man aged 18-30 years in good health. The CDR3 runs from the conserved cysteine through the conserved F or W. Fields, in order: V gene, clone size, D gene, J gene, CDR3 DNA, CDR3 protein. The D gene is left open where the match is weak. Part of the rows lack a size; the others show once, few, many or a class for expanded clones.

TRBV15	once	TRBD1	TRBJ2-2	TGTGCCACCAGTTACCGGACAGGGGGTTCCGGGGAGCTGTTTTTT	CATSYRTGGSGELFF
TRBV4-2	once	TRBD2	TRBJ2-7	TGTGCCAGCAGCCAGTGGCTAGCGGGGAGTTACGAGCAGTACTTC	CASSQWLAGSYEQYF
TRBV5-4	.	.	TRBJ2-7	TGTGCCAGCAGCTTGGAAGGCTACGAGCAGTACTTC	CASSLEGYEQYF
TRBV27	.	.	TRBJ2-5	TGTGCCAGCAGTTTATGGCCGCGGGCTCCGAGAGAGACCCAGTACTTC	CASSLWPRAPRETQYF
TRBV18	.	TRBD1	TRBJ2-6	TGTGCCAGCTCACCCGTACCCGGACAGGCGTCCTTCGGGGCCAACGTCCTGACTTTC	CASSPVPGQASFGANVLTF
TRBV7-3	.	TRBD2	TRBJ2-1	TGTGCCAGCAGCCCCGTTTCTAGCGGGGCGGGGAATGAGCAGTTCTTC	CASSPVSSGAGNEQFF
TRBV6-1	.	TRBD1	TRBJ2-1	TGTGCCAGCAGTGAATGGTACAGGGGACAATTCTACAATGAGCAGTTCTTC	CASSEWYRGQFYNEQFF
TRBV5-1	.	TRBD2	TRBJ2-3	TGCGCCAGCAGCTTTTTTCAGAGCGGGGGCCGCACAGATACGCAGTATTTT	CASSFFQSGGRTDTQYF
TRBV9	.	.	TRBJ2-1	TGTGCCAGCAGCGTAGACGCGGCCACCCGATACAATGAGCAGTTCTTC	CASSVDAATRYNEQFF
TRBV19	.	.	TRBJ2-5	TGTGCCAGTAGTATATACGGGGGCTGGGAGACCCAGTACTTC	CASSIYGGWETQYF
TRBV4-3	.	.	TRBJ2-1	TGCGCCAGCAGCCACTTTAACAATGAGCAGTTCTTC	CASSHFNNEQFF
TRBV6-5	.	.	TRBJ2-5	TGTGCCAGCAGTTACGACGGGATCCAAGAGACCCAGTACTTC	CASSYDGIQETQYF
TRBV28	.	TRBD1	TRBJ1-1	TGTGCCAGCAGTTTACTGGACAGGGACCGGGCTTTCTTT	CASSLLDRDRAFF
TRBV7-3	.	TRBD1	TRBJ1-2	TGTGCCAGCGGGACAGACCCTAACTATGGCTACACCTTC	CASGTDPNYGYTF
TRBV28	once	.	TRBJ2-6	TGTGCCAGCAGTACGTACGAGGACTCTGGGGCCAACGTCCTGACTTTC	CASSTYEDSGANVLTF
TRBV12-5	.	.	TRBJ2-3	TGTGCTAGTGGTTTTATATTGGATACGCAGTATTTT	CASGFILDTQYF
TRBV28	.	.	TRBJ2-5	TGTGCCAGCAGCATCCAGGGGACGGGAGAGACCCAGTACTTC	CASSIQGTGETQYF
TRBV6-1	.	TRBD1	TRBJ2-5	TGTGCCAGCAGTGAAGCCGGACAGGGTCAAGAGACCCAGTACTTC	CASSEAGQGQETQYF
TRBV28	.	.	TRBJ2-1	TGTGCCAGCAGCCATAGATGGACAAACTACAATGAGCAGTTCTTC	CASSHRWTNYNEQFF
TRBV11-2	.	.	TRBJ2-3	TGTGCCAGCAGCCCAGGGGACACAGATACGCAGTATTTT	CASSPGDTDTQYF
TRBV27	.	.	TRBJ1-1	TGTGCCAGCAGAGAGGGGGTTGGGAACACTGAAGCTTTCTTT	CASREGVGNTEAFF
TRBV5-8	.	.	TRBJ2-7	TGTGCCAGCAAAGTGGCAGGCTACGAGCAGTACTTC	CASKVAGYEQYF
TRBV4-1	.	.	TRBJ1-1	TGCGCCAGCAGCCAAGCTCCCTTATGGGAAATGAACACTGAAGCTTTCTTT	CASSQAPLWEMNTEAFF
TRBV11-2	.	TRBD2	TRBJ2-2	TGTGCCAGCAGCCCTAGCGGGGAGAACACCGGGGAGCTGTTTTTT	CASSPSGENTGELFF
TRBV4-1	.	.	TRBJ2-5	TGCGCCAGCAGCATCGATGGGGGGCAAGAGACCCAGTACTTC	CASSIDGGQETQYF
TRBV4-1	.	TRBD2	TRBJ2-1	TGCGCCAGCAGCCCTGGGACTAGTTATGAGCAGTTCTTC	CASSPGTSYEQFF
TRBV4-2	.	.	TRBJ2-7	TGTGCCAGCAGCCAAGAATCTCCCGGGACACATGCCTACGAGCAGTACTTC	CASSQESPGTHAYEQYF
TRBV6-5	.	.	TRBJ2-7	TGTGCCAGCAGTTACTCTTTTGCCCACTACGAGCAGTACTTC	CASSYSFAHYEQYF
TRBV28	.	.	TRBJ1-1	TGTGCCAGCAGTTTCCCCCCAGACAGCCCTGAAGCTTTCTTT	CASSFPPDSPEAFF
TRBV4-1	.	.	TRBJ2-1	TGCGCCAGCAGCCAACCCAATCAGGGGACTGAGCAGTTCTTC	CASSQPNQGTEQFF
TRBV7-8	.	.	TRBJ1-3	TGTGCCAGCAGCTTATTTCGGGGATCCTCGGACACCATATATTTT	CASSLFRGSSDTIYF
TRBV9	.	.	TRBJ2-3	TGTGCCAGCAGCGTAGGAGGGACCGGTCGCACAGATACGCAGTATTTT	CASSVGGTGRTDTQYF
TRBV5-1	.	TRBD1	TRBJ1-1	TGCGCCAGCAGCTACGGGACAGGGGGCATAGAAGCTTTCTTT	CASSYGTGGIEAFF